This TCR beta chain was found in a study of blood T cells in healthy people across ages. Germline V gene sequence: CDR1 ENHRY, CDR2 SYGVKD. The CDR3 sequence is 15 residues long. The use of a sample-barcoded 5' primer and a J-beta primer mix characterized a second PCR of about 7 to 12 cycles. TCRdb independently ran MiXCR on the 5' RACE reads; one entry per CDR3 protein. The profile shows more than 650,000 distinct CDR3 sequences, approximately 22% of them singletons. Concerning this clonotype: One end of the junction fails to match germline, which may point to a read error.

The receptor's source is a man aged 70 or older in good health. The specimen sequenced was blood. This rearrangement joins TRBV10-3 to TRBJ1-1, with 11 bases fitting TRBD1. The CDR3 region is CAIKGQGAWNTDAFF. Written as DNA, the CDR3 is TGTGCCATCAAAGGACAGGGGGCATGGAACACTGACGCTTTCTTT.